This T cell receptor (beta chain) was recovered during a study of blood T cells in healthy people across ages. A second PCR of 7 to 11 cycles used a sample-barcoded 5' primer and a J-beta primer mix. Each CDR3 protein gets one entry after TCRdb re-called the 5' RACE reads with MiXCR. The sample yields around 900,000 distinct CDR3 sequences, roughly 51% seen once. This clonotype was detected only a few times. Antigen specificity is unknown. General observations from the study: Estimates of diversity drawn from one million T cells were considered underestimates.

This CDR3 comprises 13 residues. Trimming took 5 bases from V and 8 from J, leaving 12 bases between them. The origin of this receptor is a woman aged 55-70 years in good health. V gene TRBV12-3 or TRBV12-4 combines with J gene TRBJ1-4; the D is unclear. The sequencing sample was made of blood. CDR3 in DNA: TGTGCCAGCAGTCTCGGACTGGCCGAAAAACTGTTTTTT. Translation: CASSLGLAEKLFF.